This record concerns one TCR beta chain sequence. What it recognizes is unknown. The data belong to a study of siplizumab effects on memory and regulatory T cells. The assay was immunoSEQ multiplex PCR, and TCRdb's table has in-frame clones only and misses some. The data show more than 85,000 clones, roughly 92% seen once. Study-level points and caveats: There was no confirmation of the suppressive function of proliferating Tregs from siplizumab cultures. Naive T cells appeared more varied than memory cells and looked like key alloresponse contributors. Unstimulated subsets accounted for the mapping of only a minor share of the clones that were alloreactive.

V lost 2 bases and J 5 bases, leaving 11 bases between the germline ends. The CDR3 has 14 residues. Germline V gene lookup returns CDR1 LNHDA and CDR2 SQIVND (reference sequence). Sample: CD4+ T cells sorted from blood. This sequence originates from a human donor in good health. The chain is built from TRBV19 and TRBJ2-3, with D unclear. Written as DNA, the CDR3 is TGTGCCAGTAGTATAAAGGCCCGCCAAGATACGCAGTATTTT. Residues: CASSIKARQDTQYF. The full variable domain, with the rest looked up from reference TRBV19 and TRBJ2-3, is DGGITQSPKYLFRKEGQNVTLSCEQNLNHDAMYWYRQDPGQGLRLIYYSQIVNDFQKGDIAEGYSVSREKKESFPLTVTSAQKNPTAFYLCASSIKARQDTQYFGPGTRLTVL.